The 18 T cell receptor beta chains below all came from one sample that was sequenced in a study of T cells in Graves' hyperthyroidism and ophthalmopathy. It was RNA transcripts that yielded the amplified TCR beta CDR3 regions. With the HTBI primer set, the TCR CDR3 went through a first round of RT-PCR. In TCRdb, the multiplex PCR reads were re-called with MiXCR into one record per CDR3 protein. The table has 350,000 or so distinct CDR3 sequences, 17% seen once. What was sequenced was blood. The receptors were gathered from a woman aged 25 to 39 with Graves' hyperthyroidism that later progressed to Graves' ophthalmopathy.

This clonotype was counted ten times or more. The CDR3 loop is CASSLGTRNTEAFF. The DNA of the CDR3 is TGCGCCAGCAGCTTGGGTACGCGGAACACTGAAGCTTTCTTT. This chain links TRBV5-1 with TRBJ1-1; D is ambiguous. CDR1 and CDR2 from the germline V gene are SGHRS and YFSETQ. The germline V and J ends were trimmed by 0 bases and 1 base, with 7 bases remaining between them. The CDR3 length is 14 residues.

This clonotype was counted ten times or more. The CDR3 DNA reads as TGTGCCACCAGTGATTTTAAGACAGCCGACTTCGATGAGCAGTTCTTC. Translation: CATSDFKTADFDEQFF. The V gene is TRBV24-1, the J gene TRBJ2-1; D may be TRBD1 (5 bases). This CDR3 has 16 amino acids. With 1 base removed from V and 8 bases from J, the gap between germline ends came to 17 bases. Germline V gene lookup returns CDR1 KGHDR and CDR2 SFDVKD.

The chain employs TRBV29-1 and TRBJ2-1; the D is unclear. Germline V gene sequence: CDR1 SQVTM, CDR2 ANQGSEA. CDR3 length: 13 residues. V was pared by 1 base and J by 10 bases, with 14 bases between. CDR3 residues: CSVEVGRQLEQFF. The CDR3 DNA reads TGCAGCGTTGAAGTTGGACGGCAACTAGAGCAGTTCTTC.

Concerning this clonotype: Possible read error: a much larger clone is one base away. Since no conserved phenylalanine or tryptophan closes the CDR3, a read error is the likely cause. The genes are TRBV6-5 and TRBJ2-1, with unresolved D. Germline V gene sequence: CDR1 MNHEY, CDR2 SVGAGI. Trimming removed 7 bases at V and 0 bases at J, with 16 bases between. This CDR3 spans 16 amino acids. The CDR3 sequence: CASTSLGYSSYNEQFL. In DNA form, the CDR3 reads TGTGCCAGCACTTCTCTGGGATACAGCTCCTACAATGAGCAGTTCCTC.

This clonotype showed up just a few times. The CDR3 DNA reads TGTGCCACCAGCAGAGATCACTACGAGCAGTACTTC. Translation: CATSRDHYEQYF. The chain has TRBV15 and TRBJ2-7; D gene uncertain. CDR1 LNHNV and CDR2 YYDKDF come from the germline V gene (reference sequence). The length of the CDR3 is 12 residues. Deletions cut 0 bases from V and 3 bases from J, with 3 bases between.

The sample holds a few counts of this clonotype. V is TRBV29-1 and J is TRBJ2-1; maybe TRBD1 (5 bases). This CDR3 is built from 14 residues. Between the trimmed V and J ends, which lost 5 bases and 4 bases, there was a span of 15 bases. In germline, CDR1 is SQVTM, CDR2 ANQGSEA. Here the CDR3 reads CSVLEFGAYNEQFF. For the CDR3, the DNA is TGCAGCGTTTTAGAGTTTGGGGCATACAATGAGCAGTTCTTC.

V gene TRBV2 combines with J gene TRBJ2-3, with 15 bases aligning to TRBD2. After removal of 6 bases from V and 5 bases from J, the junction contained 12 bases not matched to a gene. This CDR3 is built from 18 residues. Per germline, CDR1 SNHLY and CDR2 FYNNEI. CDR3 amino acids: CASRGSEGGLAGGDTQYF. CDR3 nucleotides: TGTGCCAGCAGAGGGAGCGAGGGGGGACTAGCGGGAGGAGATACGCAGTATTTT.

This clonotype was counted a few times. V usage is TRBV4-1 and J usage is TRBJ2-5, with 9 nucleotides matching TRBD2. J lost 3 bases, V lost 3 bases, and 8 bases had no gene match. CDR1 is MGHRA and CDR2 is YSYEKL in the germline V gene. This CDR3 is 16 amino acids long. CDR3 amino acids: CASSHTSGGQKETQYF. CDR3 coding DNA: TGCGCCAGCAGCCACACCAGCGGGGGGCAGAAAGAGACCCAGTACTTC.

This clonotype has only one observation. The chain combines TRBV28 with TRBJ1-6; TRBD1 agrees at 9 bases. This CDR3 contains 15 residues. Germline V CDR1 and CDR2: MDHEN, SYDVKM. V lost 4 bases to trimming and J lost 9 bases; unmatched junction nucleotides: 7. CDR3 in amino acids: CASSSPTGGGSPLHF. CDR3 coding DNA: TGTGCCAGCAGTTCCCCGACAGGGGGTGGTTCACCCCTCCACTTT.

This clonotype was seen repeatedly, ten times or more. The gene calls are TRBV11-2 and TRBJ1-1, with D perhaps TRBD1 (6 bases). The CDR3 is made up of 13 amino acids. Germline lookup yields CDR1 SGHAT and CDR2 FQNNGV. V lost 5 bases and J 7 bases, leaving 14 bases between the germline ends. The CDR3 DNA sequence: TGTGCCAGCAGCGTGACAGGTTCCGATGAAGCTTTCTTT. Its protein is CASSVTGSDEAFF.

This clonotype came up many times. The chain uses TRBV6-1 and TRBJ2-3; tentatively, D is TRBD1 or TRBD2 (5 bases each). CDR1 and CDR2 from the germline V gene are MNHNS and SASEGT. The CDR3 runs to 16 residues. With 2 bases removed from V and 3 bases from J, the gap between germline ends came to 15 bases. The CDR3, as DNA: TGTGCCAGCAGTGAATACGGTAGAGGGGCGACAGATACGCAGTATTTT. The encoded protein is CASSEYGRGATDTQYF.

On this clonotype: Possible read error: a much larger clone is one base away. The J gene is TRBJ2-2, the V gene TRBV2; 7 bases align to TRBD1. Per germline, CDR1 SNHLY and CDR2 FYNNEI. The CDR3 loop spans 18 amino acids. The CDR3 reads CASSLQGVNYANTGERFF. As DNA, the CDR3 is TGTGCCAGCAGCCTCCAGGGGGTGAACTACGCGAACACCGGGGAGCGGTTTTTT.

This clonotype appeared many times. V usage is TRBV7-8 and J usage is TRBJ2-2; 7 bases are a match to TRBD1. Losses at the gene ends were 5 bases for V and 5 bases for J; bases not matched to a gene: 2. The CDR3 has 13 residues. The V gene's germline CDR1 is SGHVS and CDR2 FQNEAQ. DNA for the CDR3: TGTGCCAGCAGCATGGACAGGACCGGGGAGCTGTTTTTT. This codes for CASSMDRTGELFF. The full variable domain, in which reference TRBV7-8 and TRBJ2-2 provide the parts outside the CDR3, is GAGVSQSPRYKVAKRGQDVALRCDPISGHVSLFWYQQALGQGPEFLTYFQNEAQLDKSGLPSDRFFAERPEGSVSTLKIQRTQQEDSAVYLCASSMDRTGELFFGEGSRLTVL.

Many counts were recorded for this clonotype. The CDR3 spells CASSIRFSDRGFGTEAFF. In DNA, the CDR3 is TGTGCCAGTAGTATACGATTCTCCGACAGGGGGTTTGGTACTGAAGCTTTCTTT. The chain joins TRBV19 to TRBJ1-1; TRBD1 matches 9 bases. Looked up from germline, CDR1 is LNHDA and CDR2 is SQIVND (reference sequence). CDR3 length equals 18 residues. The ends lost 2 bases at V and 5 bases at J; junction bases unmatched: 15.

This clonotype showed up many times. The chain joins TRBV7-8 to TRBJ1-2; no clear D. Trimming left V 0 bases short and J 2 bases short, with 10 bases between. This CDR3 comprises 15 residues. Looked up from germline, CDR1 is SGHVS and CDR2 is FQNEAQ. The CDR3 bases are TGTGCCAGCAGCTTAGCGGCAGGAGGCAACTATGGCTACACCTTC. Translating it yields CASSLAAGGNYGYTF.

The J gene is TRBJ2-7, the V gene TRBV11-2, with D tentatively TRBD1 (6 bases). CDR1 SGHAT and CDR2 FQNNGV come from the germline V gene. The CDR3 totals 16 residues. The V end was cut by 5 bases, the J end by 3 bases, with 20 bases between. The CDR3, as DNA: TGTGCCAGCAGCCCCATTGGGGGCCAAGGGCTCTACGAGCAGTACTTC. Encoded protein: CASSPIGGQGLYEQYF.

This clonotype was counted at least ten times. This chain connects TRBV28 to TRBJ1-2; unclear D gene. Germline V gene data show CDR1 as MDHEN and CDR2 as SYDVKM. The CDR3 is 13 residues long. Deletions cut 1 base from V and 6 bases from J, with 9 bases between. CDR3 residues: CASSLYTADGYTF. The CDR3 DNA reads TGTGCCAGCAGTTTATATACCGCAGATGGCTACACCTTC.

This clonotype has a count of ten or more. The V call is TRBV9, the J call TRBJ2-5; no clear D gene. Deletions cut 4 bases from V and 3 bases from J, with 10 bases between. Germline-derived CDR1 and CDR2 are SGDLS and YYNGEE. The length of the CDR3 is 13 residues. The CDR3 loop reads CASSSQPEETQYF. The CDR3 DNA is TGTGCCAGCAGCTCACAACCCGAAGAGACCCAGTACTTC.